A selection of T cell receptor beta chains follows, all from one sample in a study of shared clonotypes between healthy human individuals. Data came from immunoSEQ multiplex PCR; TCRdb stores just in-frame clones and leaves some out. Here the sample spans roughly 2.2 million clones, 85% to 95% being singletons. The sample comprised naive CD4+ T cells from PBMCs. The origin of the receptors is a man between 18 and 35 years old in good health. Some clones in this sample may be carry-over from other donors' samples. Both conserved end residues are trimmed from each CDR3. The order of the fields is V gene, J gene, CDR3 protein.

v_gene: TRBV10-3
j_gene: TRBJ1-5
CDR3aa: AISEGQGGGPQH

v_gene: TRBV9
j_gene: TRBJ2-5
CDR3aa: ASSPTFQETQY

v_gene: TRBV5-1
j_gene: TRBJ1-4
CDR3aa: ASSTGRPTNEKLF

v_gene: TRBV28
j_gene: TRBJ2-2
CDR3aa: ASRYQAGGAGELF

v_gene: TRBV4-2
j_gene: TRBJ2-7
CDR3aa: ASSQQAGGLYEQY

v_gene: TRBV19
j_gene: TRBJ2-3
CDR3aa: ASSITGTEYTDTQY

v_gene: TRBV5-8
j_gene: TRBJ2-7
CDR3aa: ASSLDEIYEQY

v_gene: TRBV11-2
j_gene: TRBJ2-3
CDR3aa: ASSRSGRGADTQY

v_gene: TRBV6-6
j_gene: TRBJ2-7
CDR3aa: ASSPAAIYEQY

v_gene: TRBV4-1
j_gene: TRBJ1-2
CDR3aa: ASSQEGQGPNYGYT

v_gene: TRBV10-3
j_gene: TRBJ2-1
CDR3aa: AIRGGLYNEQF

v_gene: TRBV6-1
j_gene: TRBJ2-7
CDR3aa: ASSDPAYEQY

v_gene: TRBV5-4
j_gene: TRBJ1-2
CDR3aa: ASSSDTSRGGYT

v_gene: TRBV11-2
j_gene: TRBJ2-7
CDR3aa: ASSPRGWDEQY

v_gene: TRBV13
j_gene: TRBJ2-3
CDR3aa: ASSRGGDSDTQY

v_gene: TRBV6-6
j_gene: TRBJ2-7
CDR3aa: ASSPPTGEQY

v_gene: TRBV5-5
j_gene: TRBJ2-7
CDR3aa: ASSLDAGVGEQY

v_gene: TRBV9
j_gene: TRBJ2-1
CDR3aa: ASSVAVYNEQF

v_gene: TRBV6-6
j_gene: TRBJ1-2
CDR3aa: ASSYAPGDGYT

v_gene: TRBV4-1
j_gene: TRBJ2-3
CDR3aa: ASSQVYRDTDTQY

v_gene: TRBV7-9
j_gene: TRBJ2-1
CDR3aa: ASSGEGVEQF

v_gene: TRBV6-6
j_gene: TRBJ1-3
CDR3aa: ASKQGGLSGNTIY

v_gene: TRBV18
j_gene: TRBJ1-2
CDR3aa: ASSPTTGHSWDSSYGYT

v_gene: TRBV7-9
j_gene: TRBJ1-1
CDR3aa: ASSLQGSNTEAF

v_gene: TRBV28
j_gene: TRBJ2-5
CDR3aa: ASTLQETQY

v_gene: TRBV7-8
j_gene: TRBJ2-7
CDR3aa: ASSSRPGRQSSYEQY

v_gene: TRBV7-9
j_gene: TRBJ2-3
CDR3aa: ASSLVRGTADTQY

v_gene: TRBV5-4
j_gene: TRBJ1-3
CDR3aa: ASSLPGGNTIY

v_gene: TRBV5-1
j_gene: TRBJ1-1
CDR3aa: ASSEPGQGFTEAF

v_gene: TRBV2
j_gene: TRBJ2-7
CDR3aa: ASRRTSGPNYEQY

v_gene: TRBV19
j_gene: TRBJ2-2
CDR3aa: ASRTPGPRGTGELF

v_gene: TRBV2
j_gene: TRBJ1-4
CDR3aa: ASIGTGRLDSNEKLF

v_gene: TRBV7-2
j_gene: TRBJ2-2
CDR3aa: ASSLADKHLYTGELF

v_gene: TRBV15
j_gene: TRBJ1-2
CDR3aa: ATSRRDGWNGGYT

v_gene: TRBV6-1
j_gene: TRBJ1-1
CDR3aa: ASTRGRGGDTEAF

v_gene: TRBV7-2
j_gene: TRBJ2-5
CDR3aa: ASSLGLAGGGETQY

v_gene: TRBV27
j_gene: TRBJ2-1
CDR3aa: AIRGTANNEQF

v_gene: TRBV5-1
j_gene: TRBJ2-7
CDR3aa: ASSFQAGSYEQY

v_gene: TRBV21-1
j_gene: TRBJ1-2
CDR3aa: ASSKRPENYGYT

v_gene: TRBV5-1
j_gene: TRBJ2-3
CDR3aa: ASSLNGRLGSTDTQY

v_gene: TRBV7-9
j_gene: TRBJ2-7
CDR3aa: ASRGTGLNYEQY

v_gene: TRBV7-2
j_gene: TRBJ1-3
CDR3aa: ASSTQLGLPGNTIY

v_gene: TRBV10-3
j_gene: TRBJ1-1
CDR3aa: AISESFWGIAGAF

v_gene: TRBV28
j_gene: TRBJ2-2
CDR3aa: ASKIATGELF

v_gene: TRBV5-1
j_gene: TRBJ2-7
CDR3aa: ASRDAAYEQY

v_gene: TRBV29-1
j_gene: TRBJ2-7
CDR3aa: SGQDSYEQY

v_gene: TRBV7-2
j_gene: TRBJ2-7
CDR3aa: ASSLSTAYEQY

v_gene: TRBV27
j_gene: TRBJ2-2
CDR3aa: ASSLILAAHTGELF

v_gene: TRBV20-1
j_gene: TRBJ2-3
CDR3aa: SAPTGDTQY

v_gene: TRBV30
j_gene: TRBJ2-3
CDR3aa: AWSVRDRGPY

v_gene: TRBV6-5
j_gene: TRBJ1-6
CDR3aa: ASSGGQVNGSPLH

v_gene: TRBV5-1
j_gene: TRBJ2-3
CDR3aa: ASSLAPPPAAQAQY

v_gene: TRBV5-1
j_gene: TRBJ2-5
CDR3aa: ASSPTPFLETQY

v_gene: TRBV6-6
j_gene: TRBJ2-7
CDR3aa: ASTGGAQKSHEQY